The TCR beta chain described here comes from a study of blood T cells in healthy people across ages. Losses at the gene ends were 7 bases for V and 3 bases for J; bases not matched to a gene: 11. The CDR3 runs 15 residues. Per germline, CDR1 SGDLS and CDR2 YYNGEE. The use of a sample-barcoded 5' primer and a J-beta primer mix characterized a second PCR of about 7 to 12 cycles. Via MiXCR, TCRdb re-called the 5' RACE reads, giving one row per CDR3 protein. The sample comprises roughly 2 million distinct CDR3 sequences, less than 50% of which are singletons, and less than 2.5% rests with the top ten. The sequenced sample consisted of blood. The chain carries TRBV9 and TRBJ1-1; 8 bases fit TRBD1. The receptor was derived from a woman aged 40 to 49 in good health. This CDR3 reads CASGIRGLDDTEAFF. In nucleotides, the CDR3 is TGTGCCAGCGGGATCAGGGGGCTCGACGACACTGAAGCTTTCTTT.